This TCR beta chain was observed in a study of blood T cell repertoires in COVID-19. The repertoire was sequenced with immunoSEQ multiplex PCR; TCRdb's copy has only in-frame clones and lacks some. The sample has 250,000 to 300,000 clones; 85% to 90% are singletons. Germline V gene data show CDR1 as MDHEN and CDR2 as SYDVKM. The CDR3 sequence is 16 residues long. With 5 bases clipped from V and 5 bases from J, the junction kept 8 bases outside the gene matches. The rearrangement links TRBV28 to TRBJ1-6, with 8 positions matching TRBD1. The receptor was isolated from a man younger than 35 who had recovered from COVID-19. Sample: PBMCs or T cells enriched from blood (not recorded which). Here the CDR3 reads CASSPPGQANNSPLHF. The CDR3 DNA reads as TGTGCCAGCAGTCCTCCGGGACAGGCCAATAATTCACCCCTCCACTTT.